This TCR beta chain was identified in a study of beta chain features in type 1 diabetes. Study context: Taken together, all samples contributed some 100 million examined sorted cells.

Only a few counts were recorded for this clone. Its antigen is unidentified. CDR1 is SGHDN and CDR2 is FVKESK in the germline V gene. Trimming removed 2 bases from V and 6 bases from J; junction bases left unmatched: 3. The CDR3 totals 13 residues. Study-level findings and limits: An over-representation of cells with high TCR expression could result from cDNA sequencing. Within patients, naive, central memory and Treg TCRB repertoires seemed more similar than within healthy donors.

All of the isolated RNA was reverse transcribed, so expressed TCRB transcripts were sequenced. Clones were read by immunoSEQ multiplex PCR, and TCRdb kept only the in-frame ones, dropping some. The sample includes 150,000 to 200,000 clones, just over 9% of them seen just once. This sequence originates from a young woman in good health. Sequenced input: central memory CD4+ T cells from blood. V is TRBV14 and J is TRBJ2-7, with TRBD1 matching 8 bases. The CDR3 bases are TGTGCCAGCAGCCAAAACAGGGGGTCCGAGCAGTACTTC. Translated, it gives CASSQNRGSEQYF.